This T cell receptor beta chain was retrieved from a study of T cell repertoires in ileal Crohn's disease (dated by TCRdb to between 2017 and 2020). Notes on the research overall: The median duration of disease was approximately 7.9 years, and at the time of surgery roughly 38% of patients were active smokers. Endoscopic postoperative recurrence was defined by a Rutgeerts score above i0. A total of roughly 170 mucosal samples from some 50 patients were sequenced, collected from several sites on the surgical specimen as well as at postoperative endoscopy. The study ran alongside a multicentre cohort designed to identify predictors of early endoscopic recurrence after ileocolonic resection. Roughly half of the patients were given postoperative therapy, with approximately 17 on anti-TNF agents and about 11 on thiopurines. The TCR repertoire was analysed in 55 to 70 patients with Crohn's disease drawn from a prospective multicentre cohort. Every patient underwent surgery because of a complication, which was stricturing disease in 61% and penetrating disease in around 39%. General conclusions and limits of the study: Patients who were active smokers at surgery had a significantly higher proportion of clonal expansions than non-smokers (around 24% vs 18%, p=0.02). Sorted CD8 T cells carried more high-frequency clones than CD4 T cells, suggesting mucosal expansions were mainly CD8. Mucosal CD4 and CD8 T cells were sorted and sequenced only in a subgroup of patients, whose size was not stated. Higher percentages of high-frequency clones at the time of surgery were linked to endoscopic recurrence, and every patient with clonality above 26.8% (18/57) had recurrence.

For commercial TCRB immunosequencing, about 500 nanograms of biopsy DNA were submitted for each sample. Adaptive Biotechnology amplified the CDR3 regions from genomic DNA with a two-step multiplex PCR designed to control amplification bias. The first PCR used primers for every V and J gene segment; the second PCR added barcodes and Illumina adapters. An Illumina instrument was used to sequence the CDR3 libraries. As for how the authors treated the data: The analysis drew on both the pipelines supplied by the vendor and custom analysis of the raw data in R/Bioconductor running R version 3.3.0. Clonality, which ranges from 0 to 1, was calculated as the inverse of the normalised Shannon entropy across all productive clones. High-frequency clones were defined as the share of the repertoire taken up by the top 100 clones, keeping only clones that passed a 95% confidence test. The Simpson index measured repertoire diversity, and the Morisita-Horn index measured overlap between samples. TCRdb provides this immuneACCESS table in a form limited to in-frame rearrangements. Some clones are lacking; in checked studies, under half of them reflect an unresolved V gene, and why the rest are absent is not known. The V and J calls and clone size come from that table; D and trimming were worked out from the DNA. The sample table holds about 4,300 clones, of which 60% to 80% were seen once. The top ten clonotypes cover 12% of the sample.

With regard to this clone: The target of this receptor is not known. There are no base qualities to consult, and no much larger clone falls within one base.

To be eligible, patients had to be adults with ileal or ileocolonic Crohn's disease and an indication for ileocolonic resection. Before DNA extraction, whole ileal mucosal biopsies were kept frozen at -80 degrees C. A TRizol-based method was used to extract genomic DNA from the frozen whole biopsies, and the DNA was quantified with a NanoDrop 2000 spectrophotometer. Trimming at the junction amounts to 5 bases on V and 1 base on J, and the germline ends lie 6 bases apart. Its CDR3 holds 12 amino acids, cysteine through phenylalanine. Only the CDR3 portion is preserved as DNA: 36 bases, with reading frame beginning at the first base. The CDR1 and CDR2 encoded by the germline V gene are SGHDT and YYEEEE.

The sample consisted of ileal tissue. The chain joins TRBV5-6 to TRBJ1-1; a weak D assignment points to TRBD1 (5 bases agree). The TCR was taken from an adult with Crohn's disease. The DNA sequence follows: TGTGCCAGCAGTACAGGGAACACTGAAGCTTTCTTT. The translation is CASSTGNTEAFF. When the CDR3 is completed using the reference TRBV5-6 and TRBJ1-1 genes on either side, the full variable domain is DAGVTQSPTHLIKTRGQQVTLRCSPKSGHDTVSWYQQALGQGPQFIFQYYEEEERQRGNFPDRFSGHQFPNYSSELNVNALLLGDSALYLCASSTGNTEAFFGQGTRLTVV.